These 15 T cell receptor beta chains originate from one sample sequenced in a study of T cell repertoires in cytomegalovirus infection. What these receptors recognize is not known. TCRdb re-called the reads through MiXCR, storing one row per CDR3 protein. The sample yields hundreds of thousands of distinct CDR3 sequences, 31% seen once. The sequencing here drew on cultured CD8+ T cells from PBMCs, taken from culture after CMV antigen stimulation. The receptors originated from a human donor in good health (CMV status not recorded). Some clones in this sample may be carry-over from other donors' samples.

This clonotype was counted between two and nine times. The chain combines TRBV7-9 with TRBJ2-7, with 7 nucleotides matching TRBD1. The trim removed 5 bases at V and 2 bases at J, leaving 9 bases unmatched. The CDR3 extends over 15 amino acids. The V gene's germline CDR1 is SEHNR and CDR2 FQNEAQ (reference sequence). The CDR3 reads CASSPSRDSAYEQYF. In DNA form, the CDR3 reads TGTGCCAGCAGCCCGTCCCGGGACAGTGCCTACGAGCAGTACTTC.

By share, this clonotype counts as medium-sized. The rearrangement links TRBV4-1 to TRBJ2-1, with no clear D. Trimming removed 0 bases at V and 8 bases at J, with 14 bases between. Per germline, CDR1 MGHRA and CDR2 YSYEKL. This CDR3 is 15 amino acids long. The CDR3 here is CASSQEAEFEHEQFF. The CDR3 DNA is TGCGCCAGCAGCCAAGAAGCCGAGTTTGAGCATGAGCAGTTCTTC.

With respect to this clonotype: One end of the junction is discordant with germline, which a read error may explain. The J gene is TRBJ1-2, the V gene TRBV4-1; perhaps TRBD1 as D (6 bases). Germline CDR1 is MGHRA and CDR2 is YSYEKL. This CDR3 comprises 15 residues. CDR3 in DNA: TGTGCCAGCAGCCAAGAGGACAGTACCAACTATGGCTACACCTTC. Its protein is CASSQEDSTNYGYTF.

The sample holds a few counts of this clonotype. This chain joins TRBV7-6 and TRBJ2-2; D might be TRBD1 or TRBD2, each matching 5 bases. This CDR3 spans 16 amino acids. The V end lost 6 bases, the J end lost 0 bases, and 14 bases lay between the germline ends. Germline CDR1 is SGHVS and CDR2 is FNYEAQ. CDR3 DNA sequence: TGTGCCAGCAGTATTACCGGGACGACGAACACCGGGGAGCTGTTTTTT. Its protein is CASSITGTTNTGELFF.

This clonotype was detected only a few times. CDR3 coding DNA: TGTGCCAGCAGCCACCTCGGGACAGGGAAAATCGAGCAGTACTTC. Protein sequence: CASSHLGTGKIEQYF. The rearrangement uses TRBV7-6 and TRBJ2-7; TRBD1 aligns across 9 bases. The CDR3 length is 15 residues. V was pared by 5 bases and J by 6 bases, with 11 bases of the junction left unmatched. The germline V gene has CDR1 SGHVS and CDR2 FNYEAQ.

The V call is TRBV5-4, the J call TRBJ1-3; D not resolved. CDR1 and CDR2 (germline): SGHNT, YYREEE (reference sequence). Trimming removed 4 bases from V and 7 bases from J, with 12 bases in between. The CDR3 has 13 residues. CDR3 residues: CASSLASLNTIYF. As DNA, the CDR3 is TGTGCCAGCAGCCTGGCATCGTTGAACACCATATATTTT.

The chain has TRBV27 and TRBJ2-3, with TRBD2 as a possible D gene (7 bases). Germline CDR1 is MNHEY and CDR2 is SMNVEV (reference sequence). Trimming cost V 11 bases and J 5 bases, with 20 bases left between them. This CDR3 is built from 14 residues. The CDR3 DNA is TGTGCCGCCGGCCCCCGGGGGGCCCGAGATACGCAGTATTTT. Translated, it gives CAAGPRGARDTQYF.

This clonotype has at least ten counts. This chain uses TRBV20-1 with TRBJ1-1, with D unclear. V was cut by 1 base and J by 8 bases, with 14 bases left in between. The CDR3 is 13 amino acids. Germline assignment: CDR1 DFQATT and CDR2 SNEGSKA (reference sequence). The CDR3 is CSARGGRAGEAFF. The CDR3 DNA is TGCAGTGCTAGAGGTGGGAGGGCTGGCGAAGCTTTCTTT.

As DNA, the CDR3 is TGTGCCAGCAGTTACTCGCCAGCGGGGGTAACTGAGCAGTTCTTC. Translated: CASSYSPAGVTEQFF. The genes are TRBV6-2 or TRBV6-3 and TRBJ2-1; 8 bases are shared with TRBD2. This CDR3 comprises 15 residues. From germline, CDR1 is MNHEY and CDR2 SVGEGT. Trimming removed 0 bases from V and 9 bases from J; junction bases left unmatched: 7.

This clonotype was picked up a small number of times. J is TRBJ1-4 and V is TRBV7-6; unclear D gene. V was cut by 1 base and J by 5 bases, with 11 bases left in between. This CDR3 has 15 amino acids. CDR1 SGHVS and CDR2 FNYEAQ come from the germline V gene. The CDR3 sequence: CASSLVSVGNEKLFF. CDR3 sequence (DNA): TGTGCCAGCAGCTTAGTTTCGGTTGGCAATGAAAAACTGTTTTTT.

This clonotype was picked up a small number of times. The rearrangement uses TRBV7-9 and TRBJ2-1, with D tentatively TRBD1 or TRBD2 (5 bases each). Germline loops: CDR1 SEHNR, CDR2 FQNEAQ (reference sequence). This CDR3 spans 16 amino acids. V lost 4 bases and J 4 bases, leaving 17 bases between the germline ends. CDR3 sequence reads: CASSYPLGTVYNEQFF. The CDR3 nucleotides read TGTGCCAGCAGCTATCCACTGGGGACGGTATACAATGAGCAGTTCTTC.

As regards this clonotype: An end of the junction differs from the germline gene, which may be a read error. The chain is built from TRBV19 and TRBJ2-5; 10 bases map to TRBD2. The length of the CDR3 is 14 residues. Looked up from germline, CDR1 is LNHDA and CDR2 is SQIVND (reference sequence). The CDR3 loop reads CASSMGTSVVPQYF. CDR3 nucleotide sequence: TGTGCCAGCAGTATGGGGACTAGCGTAGTCCCCCAGTACTTC.

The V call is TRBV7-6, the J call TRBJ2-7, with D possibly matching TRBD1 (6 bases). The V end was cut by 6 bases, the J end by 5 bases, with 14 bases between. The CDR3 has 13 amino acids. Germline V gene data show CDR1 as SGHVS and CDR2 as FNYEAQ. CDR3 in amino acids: CASSPRGAHEQYF. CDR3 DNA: TGTGCCAGCAGTCCCAGGGGTGCCCACGAGCAGTACTTC.

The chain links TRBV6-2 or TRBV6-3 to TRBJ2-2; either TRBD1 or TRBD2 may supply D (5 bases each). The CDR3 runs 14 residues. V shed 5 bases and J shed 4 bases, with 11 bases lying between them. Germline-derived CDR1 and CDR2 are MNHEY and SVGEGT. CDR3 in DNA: TGTGCCAGCAGTAGAGGGGCGAGCACCGGGGAGCTGTTTTTT. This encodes CASSRGASTGELFF.

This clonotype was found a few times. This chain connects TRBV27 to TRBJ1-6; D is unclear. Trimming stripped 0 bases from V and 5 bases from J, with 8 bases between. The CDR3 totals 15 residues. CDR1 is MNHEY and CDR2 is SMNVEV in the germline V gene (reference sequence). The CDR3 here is CASSLSPGHNSPLHF. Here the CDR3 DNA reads TGTGCCAGCAGTTTATCACCCGGGCATAATTCACCCCTCCACTTT.